This TCR beta chain derives from a study of CD8+CD57+ T cells in acquired aplastic anemia. Overall study: The sorted CD4+ and CD8+ cells yielded an average around 3 ug of DNA.

The TCR beta profiling, which covered VDJ combination and CDR3 sequence, was carried out using genomic DNA as the template. TCRdb reprocessed the reads via MiXCR and lists one record per CDR3 protein. The sample includes about 190,000 distinct CDR3 sequences, less than 65% of them seen just once. This clonotype was observed once. Its target is not known. The junction departs from germline at one end; a sequencing error may be responsible. The germline V gene encodes CDR1 KGHDR and CDR2 SFDVKD. The CDR3 is 16 residues long. Study-wide results and caveats: A significant difference in CD8+ Simpson's diversity between patients and controls was not found. The same twenty-nine CD8+ CDR3 sequences occurred in patients and in controls.

Material: sorted CD4+, CD8+, or CD8+CD57+ T cells (not recorded which) from PBMCs. The TCR sequence derives from a human donor in good health, serving as a control. V gene TRBV24-1 combines with J gene TRBJ2-2; 11 bases agree with TRBD2. Here the CDR3 DNA reads TGTGCCGCCAGTGATTTAGCGGGGGGGAACACCGGGGAACTGTTTTTT. Translating it yields CAASDLAGGNTGELFF.